The 8 T cell receptor beta chains below all came from one sample that was sequenced in a study of blood T cell repertoires in COVID-19. TCRdb's copy holds only in-frame clones and misses some; the assay was immunoSEQ multiplex PCR. In the table there are roughly 250,000 clones, approximately 90% of which are singletons. Sequencing input: PBMCs or T cells enriched from blood (not recorded which). Receptors originate from a middle-aged man who had been exposed to COVID-19.

The chain combines TRBV5-8 with TRBJ2-1; 13 nucleotides line up with TRBD2. The CDR3 is 15 amino acids. Germline V gene lookup returns CDR1 SGHTS and CDR2 YDEGEE. With V trimmed by 3 bases and J by 8 bases, 5 bases remained unmatched. The CDR3 DNA follows: TGTGCCAGCAGCTACACTAGCGGGGGGGATCATGAGCAGTTCTTC. The encoded protein is CASSYTSGGDHEQFF. The variable domain in full, completed from reference TRBV5-8 and TRBJ2-1, reads EAGVTQSPTHLIKTRGQQATLRCSPISGHTSVYWYQQALGLGLQFLLWYDEGEERNRGNFPPRFSGRQFPNYSSELNVNALELEDSALYLCASSYTSGGDHEQFFGPGTRLTVL.

This chain uses TRBV5-4 with TRBJ1-2; 7 bases align to TRBD1. Germline V gene data show CDR1 as SGHNT and CDR2 as YYREEE (reference sequence). The CDR3 spans 15 residues. Germline trimming cut 4 bases from V and 0 bases from J; bases unmatched to any gene: 6. The CDR3 region is CASSLYRGTNYGYTF. For the CDR3, the DNA is TGTGCCAGCAGCCTCTACAGGGGAACTAACTATGGCTACACCTTC.

V gene TRBV25-1 combines with J gene TRBJ2-5; D perhaps matches TRBD2 (6 bases). CDR1 and CDR2 from the germline V gene are MGHDK and SYGVNS. Trimming cost V 9 bases and J 3 bases, with 23 bases left between them. The CDR3 spans 16 residues. CDR3 DNA: TGTGCCAGTAACACACCGGGAGCCGTCTCCGAAGAGACCCAGTACTTC. Protein product: CASNTPGAVSEETQYF.

The chain's CDR3 is CASSLRLAGVTDTQYF. The CDR3, as DNA: TGTGCCAGCAGTCTGCGACTAGCGGGAGTGACAGATACGCAGTATTTT. The rearrangement uses TRBV27 and TRBJ2-3; TRBD2 matches at 12 bases. With 5 bases clipped from V and 3 bases from J, the junction kept 6 bases outside the gene matches. The CDR3 consists of 16 residues. CDR1 and CDR2 (germline): MNHEY, SMNVEV (reference sequence).

This rearrangement joins TRBV24-1 to TRBJ2-2; 9 nucleotides line up with TRBD2. Looked up from germline, CDR1 is KGHDR and CDR2 is SFDVKD. After removal of 4 bases from V and 7 bases from J, the junction contained 3 bases not matched to a gene. The CDR3 has 14 residues. The CDR3 nucleotides read TGTGCCACCAGTGAAAAGCGGGAGGTCGGGGAGCTGTTTTTT. It codes for CATSEKREVGELFF.

The chain couples TRBV5-4 to TRBJ1-2, with TRBD1 identical over 9 bases. J lost 7 bases, V lost 4 bases, and 17 bases had no gene match. The CDR3 is 17 amino acids. Germline CDR1 reads SGHNT; CDR2 reads YYREEE (reference sequence). This CDR3 is CASSPDSPGTGFAGYTF. CDR3 coding DNA: TGTGCCAGCAGCCCAGACAGTCCCGGGACAGGGTTTGCTGGCTACACCTTC.

This clone was observed a few times. The chain combines TRBV2 with TRBJ2-2, with 9 bases lining up with TRBD1. This CDR3 contains 16 residues. Germline lookup yields CDR1 SNHLY and CDR2 FYNNEI. V trimming: 5 bases; J trimming: 2 bases; junction bases outside the gene matches: 6. The CDR3 spells CASSPMDRGNTGELFF. For the CDR3, the DNA is TGTGCCAGCAGTCCTATGGACAGGGGAAACACCGGGGAGCTGTTTTTT.

This chain links TRBV28 with TRBJ1-4; D is perhaps TRBD1 (6 bases). The CDR3 length is 15 residues. CDR1 MDHEN and CDR2 SYDVKM come from the germline V gene. The ends were cut back, 5 bases at V and 6 bases at J, with 16 bases in the middle. In DNA, the CDR3 is TGTGCCAGCAGTCGCTACAGGGCGGGGGATGAAAAACTGTTTTTT. It encodes CASSRYRAGDEKLFF.